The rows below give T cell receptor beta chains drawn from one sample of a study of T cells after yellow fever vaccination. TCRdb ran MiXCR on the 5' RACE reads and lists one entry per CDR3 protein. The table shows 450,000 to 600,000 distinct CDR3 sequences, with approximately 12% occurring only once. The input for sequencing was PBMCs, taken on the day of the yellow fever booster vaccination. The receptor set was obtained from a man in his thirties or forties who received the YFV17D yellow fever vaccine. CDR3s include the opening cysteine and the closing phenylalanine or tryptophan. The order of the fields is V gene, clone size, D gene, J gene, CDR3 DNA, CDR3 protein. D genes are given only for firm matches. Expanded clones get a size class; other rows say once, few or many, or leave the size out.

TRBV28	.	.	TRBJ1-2	TGTGCCAGCAGTTTCACCCCACAGGGAATCAATGGCTACACCTTC	CASSFTPQGINGYTF
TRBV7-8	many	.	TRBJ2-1	TGTGCCAGCATCGTGATAGCGGAGTCCGACAATGAGCAGTTCTTC	CASIVIAESDNEQFF
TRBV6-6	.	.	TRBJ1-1	TGTGCCGCAAGGAACAGGGAACACACTGAAGCTTTCTTT	CAARNREHTEAFF
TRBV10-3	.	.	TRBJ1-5	TGTGCCATCAGCTCCCACGCCAATCAGCCCCAGCATTTT	CAISSHANQPQHF
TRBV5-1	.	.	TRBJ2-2	TGCGCCAGCAGCTTGGTATCGCCGGAATGGAACACCGGGGAGCTGTTTTTT	CASSLVSPEWNTGELFF
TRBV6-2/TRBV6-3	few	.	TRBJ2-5	TGTGCCAGCCTTACTCGCGGGCCCAGAGGGGAGACCCAGTACTTC	CASLTRGPRGETQYF
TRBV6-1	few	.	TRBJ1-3	TGTGCCAGCAGTGAAGGGGGGCCAGGGGCTGGAAACACCATATATTTT	CASSEGGPGAGNTIYF
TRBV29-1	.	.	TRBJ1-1	TGCAGCGTTGAAGATGGGGGGACAGAAGCTTTCTTT	CSVEDGGTEAFF
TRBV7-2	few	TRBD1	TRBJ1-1	TGTGCCAGCAGCTTCAGGACAGGGAGGACTTTCGGCACTGAAGCTTTCTTT	CASSFRTGRTFGTEAFF
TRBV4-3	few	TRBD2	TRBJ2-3	TGCGCCAGCAGCCAAGCAGCGGGAGTAACAGATACGCAGTATTTT	CASSQAAGVTDTQYF
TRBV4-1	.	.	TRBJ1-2	TGCGCCAGCAGCCGGGGCGGGCGGCCCTATGGCTACACCTTC	CASSRGGRPYGYTF
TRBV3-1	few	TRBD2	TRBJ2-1	TGTGCCAGCAGCCAGCTGTCGACTAGCGCCTACAATGAGCAGTTCTTC	CASSQLSTSAYNEQFF
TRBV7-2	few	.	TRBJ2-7	TGTGCCAGCAGCTTAGCCAGCCGCCCTAGAATGTACTTC	CASSLASRPRMYF
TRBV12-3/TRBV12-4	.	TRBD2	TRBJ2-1	TGTGCCAGCAGTTCGGGACTAGCGGGAGGGCCTCTCGGCAATGAGCAGTTCTTC	CASSSGLAGGPLGNEQFF
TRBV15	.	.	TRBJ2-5	TGTGCCACCAGCCGTGGGGGCCAAGAGACCCAGTACTTC	CATSRGGQETQYF
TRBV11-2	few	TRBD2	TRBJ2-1	TGTGCCAGCAGCTATCAGCGGGAGGGCCACAATGAGCAGTTCTTC	CASSYQREGHNEQFF
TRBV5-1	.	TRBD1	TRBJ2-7	TGCGCCAGCAGCACCCGGGACAGGGCGAGTGAGCAGTACTTC	CASSTRDRASEQYF
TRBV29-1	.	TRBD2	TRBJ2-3	TGCAGCGTTACCGGGACTAGCGTTTCAGATACGCAGTATTTT	CSVTGTSVSDTQYF
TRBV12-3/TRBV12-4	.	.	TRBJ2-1	TGTGCCAGCAGTTTATGGGGGACAGACGGGGGAAATGAGCAGTTCTTC	CASSLWGTDGGNEQFF
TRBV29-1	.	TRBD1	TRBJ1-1	TGCAGCGTTGAAGACCGGGGACAGGCGGCATATCTACGATATATGAACACTGAAGCTTTCTTT	CSVEDRGQAAYLRYMNTEAFF
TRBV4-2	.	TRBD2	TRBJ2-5	TGTGCCAGCAGCCAAGGTTGGAGCGGGAGGAATACGGAGACCCAGTACTTC	CASSQGWSGRNTETQYF
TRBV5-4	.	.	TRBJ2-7	TGTGCCAGCAGCGGAGGGGTCGGGGAGTACGAGCAGTACTTC	CASSGGVGEYEQYF
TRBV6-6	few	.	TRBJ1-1	TGTGCCAGCCTGGGAGGGGGGCGCACTGAAGCTTTCTTT	CASLGGGRTEAFF
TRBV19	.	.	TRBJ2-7	TGTGCCAGTAGTATGACTACCCAGGGGACCTCAACCTACGAGCAGTACTTC	CASSMTTQGTSTYEQYF
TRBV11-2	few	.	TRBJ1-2	TGTGCCAGCAGCCGGGGGAGCAGCTATGGCTACACCTTC	CASSRGSSYGYTF
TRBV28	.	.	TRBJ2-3	TGTGCCAGTGTAGAGGTGGATACGCAGTATTTT	CASVEVDTQYF
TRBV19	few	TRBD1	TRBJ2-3	TGTGCCACCCAGGACAGGGGGCGCGAGGATACGCAGTATTTT	CATQDRGREDTQYF
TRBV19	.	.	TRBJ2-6	TGTGCCAGTAGTCGAAAGGGGCCTGGGGCCAACGTCCTGACTTTC	CASSRKGPGANVLTF
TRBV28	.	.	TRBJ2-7	TGTGCCAGCAGTATCCCAGCTTACGAGCAGTACTTC	CASSIPAYEQYF
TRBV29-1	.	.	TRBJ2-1	TGCAGCGTCCTGATTAGCGGCAATGAGCAGTTCTTC	CSVLISGNEQFF
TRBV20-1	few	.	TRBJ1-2	TGCAGTGCTAGGTCACGTCGTAACTATGGCTACACCTTC	CSARSRRNYGYTF